What follows are 9 T cell receptor beta chains derived from one specimen sequenced in a study of shared clonotypes between healthy human individuals. Here immunoSEQ multiplex PCR was the method, and the copy in TCRdb shows in-frame clones only, minus some. This table has about 1.1 million clones, 70% to 80% appearing once. Sequencing was done on a sample of memory CD4+ T cells from PBMCs. Specified subset: CD45RA-negative fraction. The receptors come from a man younger than 30 in good health. Some clones in this sample may be carry-over from other donors' samples.

This clone has only a few counts. The CDR3 sequence is CASSLLGIPNYGYTF. DNA for the CDR3: TGCGCCAGCAGCTTGTTGGGGATACCTAACTATGGCTACACCTTC. The chain couples TRBV5-1 to TRBJ1-2; D is unclear. The germline V gene encodes CDR1 SGHRS and CDR2 YFSETQ. This CDR3 comprises 15 residues. Trimming shortened V by 1 base and J by 0 bases, and 10 bases separated the two germline ends.

The chain carries TRBV7-2 and TRBJ2-6; weak D call: TRBD1 (6 bases). Germline values: CDR1 SGHTA, CDR2 FQGNSA. The CDR3 consists of 15 residues. V lost 5 bases and J lost 2, with 10 bases in between. The CDR3 reads CASSRDTAGANVLTF. The CDR3 DNA sequence: TGTGCCAGCAGCCGGGACACAGCTGGGGCCAACGTCCTGACTTTC.

V and J are TRBV7-6 and TRBJ1-5, with D tentatively TRBD1 (6 bases). Germline assignment: CDR1 SGHVS and CDR2 FNYEAQ. The V end lost 5 bases, the J end lost 1 base, and 15 bases lay between the germline ends. This CDR3 has 16 residues. The DNA for the CDR3 is TGTGCCAGCAGCCCAGCACAGGGCCGGAGCAATCAGCCCCAGCATTTT. This gives the protein CASSPAQGRSNQPQHF. The variable domain in full, with the rest retrieved from reference TRBV7-6 and TRBJ1-5, is GAGVSQSPRYKVTKRGQDVALRCDPISGHVSLYWYRQALGQGPEFLTYFNYEAQQDKSGLPNDRFSAERPEGSISTLTIQRTEQRDSAMYRCASSPAQGRSNQPQHFGDGTRLSIL.

With respect to this clone: Different DNA sequences within this sample yield the same CDR3. The chain recombines TRBV5-1 with TRBJ2-1; TRBD2 matches 10 bases. The CDR3 spans 16 residues. The V segment lost 0 bases and the J segment 3 bases; nucleotides outside the gene matches: 3. The germline V gene has CDR1 SGHRS and CDR2 YFSETQ. The CDR3 reads CASSLDPSGSYNEQFF. CDR3 nucleotides: TGCGCCAGCAGCTTGGACCCTAGCGGGAGCTACAATGAGCAGTTCTTC.

The gene calls are TRBV6-1 and TRBJ1-2; D remains ambiguous. V was shortened by 1 base and J by 3 bases, with 9 bases between the two germline ends. This CDR3 contains 14 residues. Germline loops: CDR1 MNHNS, CDR2 SASEGT. The CDR3 is CASSEGWRDYGYTF. CDR3 DNA: TGTGCCAGCAGTGAAGGATGGAGAGACTATGGCTACACCTTC.

This sequence joins TRBV5-1 and TRBJ2-1; tentatively, D is TRBD2 (5 bases). Trimming took off 0 bases at V and 6 bases at J, with 13 bases between the two ends. The V gene's germline CDR1 is SGHRS and CDR2 YFSETQ. This CDR3 region has 15 residues. The CDR3 is CASSLGVPGSNEQFF. The CDR3 DNA follows: TGCGCCAGCAGCTTGGGTGTGCCGGGGTCCAATGAGCAGTTCTTC. Drawing the rest from reference TRBV5-1 and TRBJ2-1, the complete variable domain is KAGVTQTPRYLIKTRGQQVTLSCSPISGHRSVSWYQQTPGQGLQFLFEYFSETQRNKGNFPGRFSGRQFSNSRSEMNVSTLELGDSALYLCASSLGVPGSNEQFFGPGTRLTVL.

The chain is built from TRBV28 and TRBJ1-5; D not certain. The length of the CDR3 is 14 residues. V shed 2 bases and J shed 0 bases, with 5 bases lying between them. The germline gives CDR1 MDHEN, CDR2 SYDVKM. The CDR3 nucleotides read TGTGCCAGCAGTTTAACAGATAGCAATCAGCCCCAGCATTTT. It encodes CASSLTDSNQPQHF.

The chain couples TRBV2 to TRBJ2-7, with unresolved D. V dropped 8 bases and J dropped 3 bases, with 8 bases sitting between them. This CDR3 comprises 11 residues. Germline V lookup: CDR1 SNHLY, CDR2 FYNNEI. CDR3 sequence reads: CASGRVYEQYF. CDR3 sequence (DNA): TGTGCCAGCGGAAGGGTCTACGAGCAGTACTTC.

The chain is built from TRBV10-3 and TRBJ2-1, with D possibly TRBD1 on 6 matching bases. V lost 2 bases and J lost 7, with 12 bases in between. Germline V gives CDR1 ENHRY, CDR2 SYGVKD. The CDR3 is made up of 14 amino acids. As DNA, the CDR3 is TGTGCCATCAGTGAGAGGACAGAGTGGAATGAGCAGTTCTTC. Translated: CAISERTEWNEQFF.